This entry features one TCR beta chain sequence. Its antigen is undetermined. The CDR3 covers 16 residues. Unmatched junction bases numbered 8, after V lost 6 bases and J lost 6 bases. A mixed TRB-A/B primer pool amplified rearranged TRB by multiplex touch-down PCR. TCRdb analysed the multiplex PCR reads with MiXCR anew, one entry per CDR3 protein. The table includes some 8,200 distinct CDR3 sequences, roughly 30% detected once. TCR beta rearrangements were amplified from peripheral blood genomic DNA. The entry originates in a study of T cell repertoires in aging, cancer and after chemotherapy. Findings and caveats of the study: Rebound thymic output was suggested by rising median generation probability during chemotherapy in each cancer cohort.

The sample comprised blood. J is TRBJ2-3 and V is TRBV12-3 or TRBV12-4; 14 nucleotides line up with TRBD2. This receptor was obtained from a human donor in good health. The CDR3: CASSATSGGAFDTQYF. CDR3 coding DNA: TGTGCCAGCAGCGCGACTAGCGGGGGGGCGTTCGATACGCAGTATTTT.